The 11 T cell receptor beta chains listed next were all sequenced from one sample in a study of blood T cell repertoires in COVID-19. Assay: immunoSEQ multiplex PCR; the TCRdb copy retains only in-frame clones and omits some. This sample yields 90,000 to 150,000 clones, of which around nine tenths are seen a single time; roughly 2.2% belongs to the top ten. Material for sequencing was peripheral blood. Source of these receptors: a woman aged 45 to 65 with acute or convalescent COVID-19.

V gene TRBV7-2 combines with J gene TRBJ1-2; 7 bases are shared with TRBD1. V dropped 5 bases and J dropped 2; count of bases not matched to a gene: 8. The germline gives CDR1 SGHTA, CDR2 FQGNSA. The CDR3 runs to 15 residues. The CDR3 coding sequence is TGTGCCAGCAGCGGATACAGGGGAAAAAACTATGGCTACACCTTC. This sequence encodes CASSGYRGKNYGYTF.

This sequence joins TRBV3-1 (or the pseudogene TRBV3-2) and TRBJ2-7; TRBD2 matches 10 bases. V shed 1 base and J 7 bases; nucleotides not matched to a gene: 4. CDR3 length equals 14 residues. Looked up from germline, CDR1 is LGHDT and CDR2 is YNNKEL (reference sequence). The CDR3, as DNA: TGTGCCAGCAGCCAAGTACAACTAGCGGGGGAGCAGTACTTC. Amino acids: CASSQVQLAGEQYF.

This clone came up once. This rearrangement joins TRBV6-5 to TRBJ2-7; 7 nucleotides align to TRBD2. The length of the CDR3 is 14 residues. Per germline, CDR1 MNHEY and CDR2 SVGAGI. The V segment lost 2 bases and the J segment 0 bases; nucleotides outside the gene matches: 1. CDR3 sequence reads: CASSYGGGSYEQYF. For the CDR3, the DNA is TGTGCCAGCAGTTACGGGGGGGGCTCCTACGAGCAGTACTTC.

The rearrangement joins TRBV6-2 or TRBV6-3 to TRBJ2-2; TRBD2 matches 7 bases. In germline, CDR1 is MNHEY, CDR2 SVGEGT. This CDR3 is 16 amino acids long. The ends lost 0 bases at V and 1 base at J; junction bases unmatched: 2. The CDR3 sequence is CASSYSPSGNTGELFF. The CDR3 region has the DNA TGTGCCAGCAGTTACTCACCTAGCGGGAACACCGGGGAGCTGTTTTTT.

The chain is built from TRBV6-5 and TRBJ1-2; 7 bases line up with TRBD1. Germline V gene lookup returns CDR1 MNHEY and CDR2 SVGAGI. V shed 9 bases, J shed 0 bases, and the junction held 7 bases outside the gene matches. CDR3 length equals 14 residues. The CDR3 region is CASTGQVANYGYTF. DNA for the CDR3: TGTGCCAGTACCGGACAGGTCGCTAACTATGGCTACACCTTC.

The chain uses TRBV18 and TRBJ2-7; the match to TRBD1 covers 9 bases. Germline V gene sequence: CDR1 KGHSH, CDR2 LQKENI. The CDR3 is made up of 16 amino acids. Trimming took 3 bases from V and 2 from J; bases not matched to a gene: 8. The DNA for the CDR3 is TGTGCCAGCTCACCCCCGGGACAGGGAGGAACCTACGAGCAGTACTTC. This gives the protein CASSPPGQGGTYEQYF.

The chain joins TRBV10-3 to TRBJ1-3; maybe TRBD1 (6 bases). CDR1 ENHRY and CDR2 SYGVKD come from the germline V gene. There are 12 residues in the CDR3. V was pared by 10 bases and J by 3 bases, with 10 bases between. The CDR3 DNA sequence: TGTGCCACGACAGGTGATGGAAACACCATATATTTT. Its protein is CATTGDGNTIYF.

The chain carries TRBV11-1 and TRBJ2-3; 10 bases are a match to TRBD2. The V segment lost 1 base and the J segment 5 bases; nucleotides outside the gene matches: 6. The germline V gene has CDR1 SGHAT and CDR2 FQDESV (reference sequence). The CDR3 extends over 16 amino acids. The CDR3 is CASSLDSGGAIDTQYF. CDR3 nucleotides: TGTGCCAGCAGCTTAGACAGCGGGGGGGCCATAGATACGCAGTATTTT. Complete variable domain (other parts from reference TRBV11-1 and TRBJ2-3): EAEVAQSPRYKITEKSQAVAFWCDPISGHATLYWYRQILGQGPELLVQFQDESVVDDSQLPKDRFSAERLKGVDSTLKIQPAELGDSAMYLCASSLDSGGAIDTQYFGPGTRLTVL.

The V call is TRBV3-1 (or the pseudogene TRBV3-2), the J call TRBJ2-5; TRBD2 agrees at 8 bases. Germline trimming cut 0 bases from V and 5 bases from J; bases unmatched to any gene: 2. The CDR3 is made up of 14 amino acids. CDR1 is LGHDT, CDR2 YNNKEL, per germline (reference sequence). The CDR3 here is CASSQDTGGETQYF. CDR3 DNA sequence: TGTGCCAGCAGCCAAGATACGGGGGGGGAGACCCAGTACTTC.

This chain connects TRBV9 to TRBJ1-1, with D maybe TRBD1 (5 bases). CDR3 length: 12 amino acids. CDR1 and CDR2 from the germline V gene are SGDLS and YYNGEE. V was cut by 1 base and J by 7 bases, with 8 bases left in between. The CDR3 nucleotides read TGTGCCAGCAGCGTACGGACATTTGAAGCTTTCTTT. Amino acids: CASSVRTFEAFF.

The chain recombines TRBV3-1 (or the pseudogene TRBV3-2) with TRBJ1-2; tentative D call: TRBD1 (6 bases). V was trimmed by 0 bases and J by 13 bases, leaving 12 bases between them. The germline V gene encodes CDR1 LGHDT and CDR2 YNNKEL (reference sequence). This CDR3 comprises 12 residues. CDR3 sequence: CASSQDLRGFTF. CDR3 nucleotide sequence: TGTGCCAGCAGCCAAGATCTTAGGGGGTTCACCTTC.